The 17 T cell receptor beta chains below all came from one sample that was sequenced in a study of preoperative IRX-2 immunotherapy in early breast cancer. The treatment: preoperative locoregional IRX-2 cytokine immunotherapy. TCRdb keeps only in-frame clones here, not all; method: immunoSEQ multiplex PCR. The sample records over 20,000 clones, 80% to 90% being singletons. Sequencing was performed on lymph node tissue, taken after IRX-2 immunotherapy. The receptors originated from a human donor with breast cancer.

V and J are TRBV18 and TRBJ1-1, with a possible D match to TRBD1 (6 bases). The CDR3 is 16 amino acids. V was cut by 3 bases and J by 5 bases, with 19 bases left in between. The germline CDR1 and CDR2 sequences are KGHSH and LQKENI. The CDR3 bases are TGTGCCAGCTCACCGAGGGCAACAGGGACCGGGACTGAAGCTTTCTTT. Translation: CASSPRATGTGTEAFF.

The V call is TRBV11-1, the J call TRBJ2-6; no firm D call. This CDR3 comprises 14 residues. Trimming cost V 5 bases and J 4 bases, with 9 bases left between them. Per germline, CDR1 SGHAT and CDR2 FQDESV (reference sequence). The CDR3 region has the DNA TGTGCCAGCAGCCAAGACTCCGGGGCCAACGTCCTGACTTTC. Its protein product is CASSQDSGANVLTF.

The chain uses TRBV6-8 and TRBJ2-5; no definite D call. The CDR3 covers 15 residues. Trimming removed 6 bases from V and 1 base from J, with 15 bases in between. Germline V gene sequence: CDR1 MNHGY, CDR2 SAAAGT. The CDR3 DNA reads TGTGCCAGCAGCCCCAGCGTGGGTTTCCAAGAGACCCAGTACTTC. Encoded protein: CASSPSVGFQETQYF.

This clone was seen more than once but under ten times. The CDR3 bases are TGTGCCAGCAGTCCTACAGGGGGCACGAGGGAGACCCAGTACTTC. This encodes CASSPTGGTRETQYF. The chain combines TRBV6-8 with TRBJ2-5, with 9 bases identical to TRBD1. V lost 5 bases to trimming and J lost 5 bases; unmatched junction nucleotides: 9. The CDR3 has 15 amino acids. The germline V gene encodes CDR1 MNHGY and CDR2 SAAAGT.

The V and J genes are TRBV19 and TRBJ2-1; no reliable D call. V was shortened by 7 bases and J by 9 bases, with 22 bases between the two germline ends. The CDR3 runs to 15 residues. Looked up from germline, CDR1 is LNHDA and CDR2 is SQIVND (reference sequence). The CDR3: CASTPGFSPTAEQFF. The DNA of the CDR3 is TGTGCCAGTACCCCCGGTTTTTCCCCGACCGCTGAGCAGTTCTTC.

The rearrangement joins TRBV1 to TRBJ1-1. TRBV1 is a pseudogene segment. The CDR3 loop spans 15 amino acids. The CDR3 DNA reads TGCGCCAGCAGCCAAGATTTTCTCCCGGACACTGAAGCTTTCTTT. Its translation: CASSQDFLPDTEAFF.

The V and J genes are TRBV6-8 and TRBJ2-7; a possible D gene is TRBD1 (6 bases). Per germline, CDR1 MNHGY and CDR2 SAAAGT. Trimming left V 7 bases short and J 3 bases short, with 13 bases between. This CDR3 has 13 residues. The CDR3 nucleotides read TGTGCCAGCACCAAGGGGGTCAACTACGAGCAGTACTTC. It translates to CASTKGVNYEQYF.

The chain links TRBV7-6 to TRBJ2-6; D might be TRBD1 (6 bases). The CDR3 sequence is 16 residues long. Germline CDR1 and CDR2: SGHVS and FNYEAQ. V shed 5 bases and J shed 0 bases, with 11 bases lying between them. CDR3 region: CASSPQGHSGANVLTF. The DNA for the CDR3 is TGTGCCAGCAGCCCGCAGGGACACTCTGGGGCCAACGTCCTGACTTTC.

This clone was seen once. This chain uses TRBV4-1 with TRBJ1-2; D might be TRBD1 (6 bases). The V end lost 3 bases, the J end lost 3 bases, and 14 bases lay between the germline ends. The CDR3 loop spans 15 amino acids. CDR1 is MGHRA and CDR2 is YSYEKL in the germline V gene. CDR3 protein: CASSHPDRSYYGYTF. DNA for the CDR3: TGCGCCAGCAGCCACCCGGACAGATCTTACTATGGCTACACCTTC.

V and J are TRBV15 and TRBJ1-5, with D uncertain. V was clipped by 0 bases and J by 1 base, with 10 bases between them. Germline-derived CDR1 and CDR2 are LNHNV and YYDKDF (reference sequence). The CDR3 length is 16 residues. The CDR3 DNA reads TGTGCCACCAGCAGAGACAGGTCCCTGAGCAATCAGCCCCAGCATTTT. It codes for CATSRDRSLSNQPQHF.

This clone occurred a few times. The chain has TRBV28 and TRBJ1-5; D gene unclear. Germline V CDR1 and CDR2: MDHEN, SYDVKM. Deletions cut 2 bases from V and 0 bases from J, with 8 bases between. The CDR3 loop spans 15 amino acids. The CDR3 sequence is CASSLTKNSNQPQHF. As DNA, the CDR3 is TGTGCCAGCAGTTTAACGAAAAATAGCAATCAGCCCCAGCATTTT.

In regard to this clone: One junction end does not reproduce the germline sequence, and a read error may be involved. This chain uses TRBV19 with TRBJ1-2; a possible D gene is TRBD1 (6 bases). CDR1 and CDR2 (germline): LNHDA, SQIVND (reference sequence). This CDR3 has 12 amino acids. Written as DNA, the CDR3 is TGTGCCAGTACTATAGGGGGCTATGGCTACACCTTC. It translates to CASTIGGYGYTF.

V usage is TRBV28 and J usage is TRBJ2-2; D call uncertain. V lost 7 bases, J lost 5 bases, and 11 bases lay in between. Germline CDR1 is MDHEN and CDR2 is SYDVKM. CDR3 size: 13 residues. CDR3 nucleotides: TGTGCCAGCACCTTACCGTCAACCGGGGAGCTGTTTTTT. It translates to CASTLPSTGELFF.

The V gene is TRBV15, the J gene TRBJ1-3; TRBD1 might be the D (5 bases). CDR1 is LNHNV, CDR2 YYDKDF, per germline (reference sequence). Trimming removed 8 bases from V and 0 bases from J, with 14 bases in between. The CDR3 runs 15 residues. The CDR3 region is CATGLGLGSGNTIYF. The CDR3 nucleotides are TGTGCCACCGGGCTGGGGCTAGGCTCTGGAAACACCATATATTTT.

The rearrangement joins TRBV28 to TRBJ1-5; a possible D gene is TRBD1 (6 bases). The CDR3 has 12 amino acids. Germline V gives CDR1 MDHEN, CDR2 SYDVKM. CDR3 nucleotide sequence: TGTGGAGGGACAATTGGCAATCAGCCCCAGCATTTT. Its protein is CGGTIGNQPQHF.

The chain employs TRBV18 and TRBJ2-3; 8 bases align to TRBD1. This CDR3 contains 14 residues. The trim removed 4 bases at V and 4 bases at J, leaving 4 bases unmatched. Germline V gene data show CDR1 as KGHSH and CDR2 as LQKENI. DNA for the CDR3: TGTGCCAGCTCACGAGGACAGGGCTCAGATACGCAGTATTTT. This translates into CASSRGQGSDTQYF.

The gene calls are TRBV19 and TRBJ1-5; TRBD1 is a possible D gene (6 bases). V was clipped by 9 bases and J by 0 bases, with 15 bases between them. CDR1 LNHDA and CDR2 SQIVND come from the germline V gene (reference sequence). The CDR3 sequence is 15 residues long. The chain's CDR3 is CASGKGGDSNQPQHF. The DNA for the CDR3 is TGTGCCAGCGGTAAGGGGGGGGATAGCAATCAGCCCCAGCATTTT.